The present T cell receptor beta chain was sequenced within a study of T cells in Graves' hyperthyroidism and ophthalmopathy. The CDR3 runs to 13 residues. In germline, CDR1 is LGHNT, CDR2 FRNRAP. The V end was cut by 2 bases, the J end by 4 bases, with 7 bases between. PBMCs were sourced from 9 to 10 ml fresh peripheral blood. It was RNA transcripts that yielded the amplified TCR beta CDR3 regions. Using the HTBI primer set, a first-round RT-PCR was run on the TCR CDR3. TCRdb recomputed calls from the multiplex PCR reads with MiXCR, one row per CDR3 protein. The sample comprises under 350,000 distinct CDR3 sequences, around a sixth of which are singletons, and roughly 49% rests with the top ten. This clonotype showed up many times. Antigen: not known. Study-wide results and limits: The blood repertoire included most of the expanded thyroid clonotypes above 0.001.

Sample: blood. This TCR was sampled from a woman aged 45-65 years with Graves' hyperthyroidism. This chain connects TRBV12-5 to TRBJ2-3; D perhaps matches TRBD2 (6 bases). CDR3 loop: CASGLTGADTQYF. The CDR3 DNA reads as TGTGCTAGTGGTTTGACGGGGGCAGATACGCAGTATTTT.